This T cell receptor beta chain was identified in a study of cytomegalovirus exposure and HLA in healthy donors. The wider study: From donors who were HLA-typed, an early data release held 80 million to 85 million unique TCRs. Regarding the study as a whole: A later analysis found that most CMV-associated TCR beta chains appeared HLA-restricted. CMV serostatus was the only recorded immune exposure for donors.

When sampled, the donors appeared nominally healthy, though they likely had unrecorded immune exposures. PCR involved 60 Vbeta and 13 Jbeta primers. The repertoire was sequenced with immunoSEQ multiplex PCR; TCRdb's copy has only in-frame clones and lacks some. The table shows roughly 81,000 clones, with around 74% occurring only once. This clone occurred a few times. Its cognate antigen is unknown. Per the germline V gene, CDR1 is SEHNR and CDR2 is FQNEAQ (reference sequence). The V and J ends lost 4 bases and 5 bases, in that order; junction bases with no gene match: 5. This CDR3 contains 14 residues.

The J gene is TRBJ2-3, the V gene TRBV7-9; TRBD2 aligns across 8 bases. This clonotype originated in a boy younger than 18 in good health and CMV-seronegative. Specimen: PBMCs. CDR3 residues: CASSYSGIGDTQYF. CDR3 bases: TGTGCCAGCAGCTATAGCGGGATAGGAGATACGCAGTATTTT.